This paragraph covers one T cell receptor beta chain sequence. There are 12 residues in the CDR3. V was cut by 4 bases and J by 11 bases, with 14 bases left in between. In germline, CDR1 is MDHEN, CDR2 SYDVKM. The data belong to a study of CD8 T cells in Susac syndrome. About the research overall: When blood was drawn, patients with Susac syndrome were on intravenous immunoglobulin alone, on corticosteroids, or therapy-naive.

Patients with Susac syndrome met diagnostic criteria defined recently for definite or probable disease. Negative isolation was used for CD8+ and CD4+ T cells, and FACS enrichment was applied to TEMRA cells. About 0.5 to 1 ug RNA was reverse transcribed with random hexamers. It was immunoSEQ multiplex PCR that amplified TCR beta CDR3 across 54 Vbeta and 13 Jbeta. TCRdb reanalysed the immunoSEQ multiplex PCR reads using MiXCR and keeps one entry per CDR3 protein. The table shows about 150,000 distinct CDR3 sequences, with 95% occurring only once. This TCR was sampled from a human donor with Susac syndrome. The chain couples TRBV28 to TRBJ1-1; D unclear. Specimen: CD4+ T cells from PBMCs. The CDR3 DNA is TGTGCCAGCAGTTCGCCCCCCGGCCCGGCTTTCTTT. This codes for CASSSPPGPAFF. Full variable domain (missing parts from reference TRBV28 and TRBJ1-1): DVKVTQSSRYLVKRTGEKVFLECVQDMDHENMFWYRQDPGLGLRLIYFSYDVKMKEKGDIPEGYSVSREKKERFSLILESASTNQTSMYLCASSSPPGPAFFGQGTRLTVV.